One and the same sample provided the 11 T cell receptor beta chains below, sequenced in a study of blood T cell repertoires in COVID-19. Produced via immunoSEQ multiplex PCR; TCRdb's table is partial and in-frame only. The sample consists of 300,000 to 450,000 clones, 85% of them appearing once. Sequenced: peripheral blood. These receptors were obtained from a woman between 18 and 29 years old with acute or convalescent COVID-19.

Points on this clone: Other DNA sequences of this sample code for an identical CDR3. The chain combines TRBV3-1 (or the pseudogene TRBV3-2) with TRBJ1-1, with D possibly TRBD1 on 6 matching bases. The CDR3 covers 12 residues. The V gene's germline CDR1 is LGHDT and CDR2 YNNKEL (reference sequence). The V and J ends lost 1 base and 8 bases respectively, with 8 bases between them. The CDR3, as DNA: TGTGCCAGCAGCCAAGGGGGGGGCGAAGCTTTCTTT. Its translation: CASSQGGGEAFF.

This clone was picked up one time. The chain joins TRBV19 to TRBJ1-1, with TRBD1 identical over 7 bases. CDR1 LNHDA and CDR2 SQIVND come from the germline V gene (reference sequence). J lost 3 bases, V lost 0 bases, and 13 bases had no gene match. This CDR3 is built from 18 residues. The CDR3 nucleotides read TGTGCCAGTAGTATAGACTGGGGGACAGAAGTCTCTGACACTGAAGCTTTCTTT. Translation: CASSIDWGTEVSDTEAFF.

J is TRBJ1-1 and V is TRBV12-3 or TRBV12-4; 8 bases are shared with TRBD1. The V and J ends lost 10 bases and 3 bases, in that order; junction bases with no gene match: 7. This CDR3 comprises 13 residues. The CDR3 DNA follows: TGTGCCACCCAGGGGGCAGAATACACTGAAGCTTTCTTT. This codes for CATQGAEYTEAFF.

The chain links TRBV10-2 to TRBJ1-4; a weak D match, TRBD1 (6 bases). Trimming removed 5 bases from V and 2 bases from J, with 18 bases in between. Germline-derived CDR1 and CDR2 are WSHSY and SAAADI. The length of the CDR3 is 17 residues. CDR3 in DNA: TGCGCCAGCAGTTCGGCAACAGGGTGGTTGACTAATGAAAAACTGTTTTTT. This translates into CASSSATGWLTNEKLFF.

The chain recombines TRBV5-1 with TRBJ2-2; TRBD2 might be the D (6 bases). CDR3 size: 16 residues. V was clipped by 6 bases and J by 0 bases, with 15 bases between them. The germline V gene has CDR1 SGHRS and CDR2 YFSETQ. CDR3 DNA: TGCGCCAGCACCTCCGTACGGGACTCGAACACCGGGGAGCTGTTTTTT. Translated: CASTSVRDSNTGELFF.

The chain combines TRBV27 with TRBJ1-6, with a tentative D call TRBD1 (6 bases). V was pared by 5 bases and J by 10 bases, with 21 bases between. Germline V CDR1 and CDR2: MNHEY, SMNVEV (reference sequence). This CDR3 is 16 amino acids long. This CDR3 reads CASSPRTALRQSPLHF. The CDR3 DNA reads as TGTGCCAGCAGTCCGAGGACAGCGCTAAGGCAATCACCCCTCCACTTT.

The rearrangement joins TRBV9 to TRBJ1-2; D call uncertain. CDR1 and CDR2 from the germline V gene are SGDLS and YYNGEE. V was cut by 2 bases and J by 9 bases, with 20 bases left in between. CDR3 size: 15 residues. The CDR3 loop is CASSVGAGFLESYTF. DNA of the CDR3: TGTGCCAGCAGCGTCGGTGCGGGGTTTCTAGAGAGCTACACCTTC.

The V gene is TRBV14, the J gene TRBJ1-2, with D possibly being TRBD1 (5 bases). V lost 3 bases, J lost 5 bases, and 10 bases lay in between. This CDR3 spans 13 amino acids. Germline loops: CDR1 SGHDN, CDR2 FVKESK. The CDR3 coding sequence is TGTGCCAGCAGCCAGGGGACTCTTTATGGCTACACCTTC. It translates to CASSQGTLYGYTF.

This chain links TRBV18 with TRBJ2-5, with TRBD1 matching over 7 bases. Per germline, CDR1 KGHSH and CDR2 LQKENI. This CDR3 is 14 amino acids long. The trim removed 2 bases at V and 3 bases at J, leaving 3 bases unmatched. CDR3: CASSPLGTEETQYF. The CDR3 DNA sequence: TGTGCCAGCTCACCATTAGGGACAGAAGAGACCCAGTACTTC. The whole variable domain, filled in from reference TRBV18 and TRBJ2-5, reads NAGVMQNPRHLVRRRGQEARLRCSPMKGHSHVYWYRQLPEEGLKFMVYLQKENIIDESGMPKERFSAEFPKEGPSILRIQQVVRGDSAAYFCASSPLGTEETQYFGPGTRLLVL.

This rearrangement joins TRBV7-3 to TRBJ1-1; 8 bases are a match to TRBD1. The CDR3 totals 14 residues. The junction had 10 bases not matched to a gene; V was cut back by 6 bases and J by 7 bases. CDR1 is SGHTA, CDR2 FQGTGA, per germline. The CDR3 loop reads CASSTGQGQVEAFF. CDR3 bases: TGTGCCAGCAGTACCGGACAGGGCCAGGTTGAAGCTTTCTTT.

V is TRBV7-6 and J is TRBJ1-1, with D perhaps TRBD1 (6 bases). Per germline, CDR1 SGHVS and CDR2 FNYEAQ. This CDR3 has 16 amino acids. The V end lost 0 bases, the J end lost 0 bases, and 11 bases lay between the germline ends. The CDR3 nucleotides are TGTGCCAGCAGCTTAGCACAGGGTGGCATGAACACTGAAGCTTTCTTT. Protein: CASSLAQGGMNTEAFF. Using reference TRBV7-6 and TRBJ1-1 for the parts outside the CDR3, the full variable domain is GAGVSQSPRYKVTKRGQDVALRCDPISGHVSLYWYRQALGQGPEFLTYFNYEAQQDKSGLPNDRFSAERPEGSISTLTIQRTEQRDSAMYRCASSLAQGGMNTEAFFGQGTRLTVV.